The 24 T cell receptor beta chains given below trace back to one sample, sequenced in a study of blood T cells in healthy people across ages. It was with a sample-barcoded 5' primer and a J-beta primer mix that a second PCR of roughly 7 to 12 cycles was run. TCRdb reprocessed the 5' RACE reads via MiXCR and lists one record per CDR3 protein. The sample holds 1.5 million to 2 million distinct CDR3 sequences; more than 35% are singletons and the top ten take 23%. Material: blood. All receptors derive from a human donor in good health.

The rearrangement joins TRBV7-3 to TRBJ2-3; TRBD2 is a possible D gene (6 bases). CDR1 and CDR2 from the germline V gene are SGHTA and FQGTGA. V was pared by 3 bases and J by 8 bases, with 15 bases between. The CDR3 is made up of 14 amino acids. The CDR3 DNA follows: TGTGCCAGCAGCTTTCGGGACTCTGGCGGTACGCAGTATTTT. As protein: CASSFRDSGGTQYF.

This clonotype was detected a few times. This rearrangement joins TRBV20-1 to TRBJ1-5; 8 nucleotides agree with TRBD1. Losses at the gene ends were 5 bases for V and 0 bases for J; bases not matched to a gene: 9. CDR3 size: 16 residues. The germline CDR1 and CDR2 sequences are DFQATT and SNEGSKA (reference sequence). The CDR3 spells CSASDRVPYSNQPQHF. CDR3 coding DNA: TGCAGTGCTTCGGACAGGGTCCCATATAGCAATCAGCCCCAGCATTTT.

This clonotype was counted only a few times. The chain couples TRBV27 to TRBJ1-5; 9 bases match TRBD1. The germline V gene encodes CDR1 MNHEY and CDR2 SMNVEV (reference sequence). Unmatched junction bases numbered 22, after V lost 5 bases and J lost 2 bases. CDR3 length: 21 residues. CDR3 bases: TGTGCCAGCAGTCAACATTTACAGGAGGTGTACAGGGGGCTGGGCAATCAGCCCCAGCATTTT. This codes for CASSQHLQEVYRGLGNQPQHF.

This clonotype was recorded only once. V usage is TRBV4-3 and J usage is TRBJ2-5; a possible D gene is TRBD2 (5 bases). The DNA end is more similar to TRBJ2-7, so the J call may be wrong. The CDR3 has 15 amino acids. Germline V gene lookup returns CDR1 LGHNA and CDR2 YSLEER. The CDR3 region is CASSQGEPGTYEQYF. CDR3 nucleotides: TGCGCCAGCAGCCAAGGGGAACCGGGGACCTACGAGCAGTACTTC.

This clonotype was picked up a small number of times. The gene calls are TRBV6-2 or TRBV6-3 and TRBJ2-1; 7 nucleotides agree with TRBD1. The DNA end favors TRBJ2-7, so the J call may be wrong. The CDR3 totals 15 residues. CDR1 and CDR2 (germline): MNHEY, SVGEGT. CDR3 bases: TGTGCCAGCAGGGGGACAGTTCTCTCCTACAATGAGCAGTACTTC. Protein: CASRGTVLSYNEQYF.

The sample holds one count of this clonotype. The V gene is TRBV2, the J gene TRBJ1-1, with no clear D. The CDR3 covers 14 residues. The V end lost 2 bases, the J end lost 1 base, and 8 bases lay between the germline ends. Germline CDR1 and CDR2: SNHLY and FYNNEI. The CDR3 loop reads CASSELSRNTEAFF. CDR3 in DNA: TGTGCCAGCAGTGAATTATCGCGGAACACTGAAGCTTTCTTT.

This clonotype was counted a few times. The chain uses TRBV20-1 and TRBJ1-5; perhaps TRBD1 as D (6 bases). V dropped 0 bases and J dropped 9 bases, with 24 bases sitting between them. Germline assignment: CDR1 DFQATT and CDR2 SNEGSKA (reference sequence). The CDR3 loop spans 17 amino acids. In DNA form, the CDR3 reads TGCAGTGCTAGAGATCCTAGACAGGAATCTTTGAATGGGCCCCAGCATTTT. Translation: CSARDPRQESLNGPQHF.

This clonotype was counted a few times. Written as DNA, the CDR3 is TGTGCCAGCAGTTTTTCAGGGGGCCCTTATGGCTACACCTTC. It yields the protein CASSFSGGPYGYTF. The chain employs TRBV12-3 or TRBV12-4 and TRBJ1-2; 8 positions agree with TRBD1. V shed 3 bases and J 5 bases; nucleotides not matched to a gene: 5. CDR3 length: 14 residues.

The chain combines TRBV2 with TRBJ2-3; the D gene could be TRBD1 or TRBD2 (5 bases each). The CDR3 runs 15 residues. V was clipped by 4 bases and J by 2 bases, with 13 bases between them. The V gene's germline CDR1 is SNHLY and CDR2 FYNNEI. CDR3 sequence reads: CASSVSGANTDTQYF. CDR3 DNA sequence: TGTGCCAGCAGTGTGTCCGGGGCTAACACAGATACGCAGTATTTT.

This clonotype was seen a few times. The chain couples TRBV2 to TRBJ1-1; D perhaps matches TRBD1 (5 bases). Germline V gene data show CDR1 as SNHLY and CDR2 as FYNNEI. There are 15 residues in the CDR3. The ends were cut back, 6 bases at V and 1 base at J, with 15 bases in the middle. The CDR3 here is CASSYLRVSNTEAFF. The CDR3 nucleotides read TGTGCCAGCAGCTATCTCAGGGTTTCGAACACTGAAGCTTTCTTT.

This clonotype was observed a handful of times. The junction shows a germline mismatch at one end, possibly a read error. The rearrangement joins TRBV4-3 to TRBJ2-1; 16 positions match TRBD2. This CDR3 comprises 17 residues. CDR1 is LGHNA, CDR2 YSLEER, per germline. CDR3 coding DNA: TGCGCCAACAGCCATGGGACTAGCGGGGGGGCTCACAATGAGCAGTTCTTC. Protein sequence: CANSHGTSGGAHNEQFF.

J is TRBJ2-6 and V is TRBV18, with 7 bases identical to TRBD1. This CDR3 contains 15 residues. V gave up 5 bases and J gave up 3 bases; unmatched junction bases: 4. Germline V gene data show CDR1 as KGHSH and CDR2 as LQKENI. CDR3 residues: CASSIQGNGANVLTF. As DNA, the CDR3 is TGTGCCAGCTCAATACAGGGGAATGGGGCCAACGTCCTGACTTTC.

This clonotype was observed a few times. This rearrangement joins TRBV11-1 to TRBJ2-1; D may match TRBD1 or TRBD2 (5 bases each). V lost 4 bases and J lost 5, with 15 bases in between. CDR1 and CDR2 from the germline V gene are SGHAT and FQDESV (reference sequence). This CDR3 is 15 amino acids long. CDR3 sequence reads: CASSSTPGADNEQFF. The CDR3 nucleotides are TGTGCCAGCAGCTCAACCCCCGGGGCCGACAATGAGCAGTTCTTC.

This clonotype was seen many times. This chain connects TRBV20-1 to TRBJ2-2; possibly TRBD2 for D (5 bases). Per the germline V gene, CDR1 is DFQATT and CDR2 is SNEGSKA (reference sequence). The V and J ends lost 6 bases and 3 bases respectively, with 17 bases between them. The CDR3 has 15 residues. The CDR3, as DNA: TGCAGTGCCAACACTGGGTCCGGGGACACCGGGGAGCTGTTTTTT. Its translation: CSANTGSGDTGELFF.

The chain couples TRBV4-1 to TRBJ2-7; D is perhaps TRBD1 (5 bases). This CDR3 is built from 14 residues. The germline V and J ends were trimmed by 1 base and 2 bases, with 9 bases remaining between them. Germline V gives CDR1 MGHRA, CDR2 YSYEKL. CDR3 nucleotide sequence: TGCGCCAGCAGCCAAGGGAAAGGGGCCTACGAGCAGTACTTC. Its translation: CASSQGKGAYEQYF.

This clonotype was seen only a few times. This rearrangement joins TRBV7-9 to TRBJ2-1; 8 bases map to TRBD2. The germline V gene has CDR1 SEHNR and CDR2 FQNEAQ (reference sequence). With V trimmed by 5 bases and J by 6 bases, 6 bases remained unmatched. The CDR3 covers 14 residues. CDR3 sequence (DNA): TGTGCCAGCAGCCGACCGGGGGGGCCCAATGAGCAGTTCTTC. The encoded protein is CASSRPGGPNEQFF.

This clonotype was detected only a few times. The chain has TRBV3-1 and TRBJ1-2, with a weak D call TRBD1 (5 bases). V was cut by 0 bases and J by 9 bases, with 17 bases left in between. CDR1 is LGHDT, CDR2 YNNKEL, per germline (reference sequence). This CDR3 comprises 15 residues. Here the CDR3 DNA reads TGTGCCAGCAGCCAAGACGGGGGGATTTGGGCGAGCTACACCTTC. Protein sequence: CASSQDGGIWASYTF. Together with reference TRBV3-1 and TRBJ1-2, the CDR3 gives the full variable domain: DTAVSQTPKYLVTQMGNDKSIKCEQNLGHDTMYWYKQDSKKFLKIMFSYNNKELIINETVPNRFSPKSPDKAHLNLHINSLELGDSAVYFCASSQDGGIWASYTFGSGTRLTVV.

The rearrangement uses TRBV9 and TRBJ1-2; TRBD1 matches at 7 bases. The CDR3 loop spans 15 amino acids. CDR1 is SGDLS, CDR2 YYNGEE, per germline. With V trimmed by 0 bases and J by 7 bases, 9 bases remained unmatched. Here the CDR3 DNA reads TGTGCCAGCAGCGTAGCTAAGACAGGGAGTTTTGGCTACACCTTC. Its protein is CASSVAKTGSFGYTF.

The chain combines TRBV7-2 with TRBJ2-7, with TRBD2 as a possible D gene (7 bases). V was pared by 1 base and J by 3 bases, with 22 bases between. The CDR3 has 18 amino acids. Germline values: CDR1 SGHTA, CDR2 FQGNSA. The CDR3 protein is CASSLEGPTGGGGYEQYF. CDR3 coding DNA: TGTGCCAGCAGCTTAGAGGGGCCCACCGGGGGAGGGGGCTACGAGCAGTACTTC.

This chain links TRBV4-3 with TRBJ1-2; 8 positions match TRBD1. V gave up 3 bases and J gave up 2 bases; unmatched junction bases: 8. Germline V gene lookup returns CDR1 LGHNA and CDR2 YSLEER. CDR3 size: 16 residues. The CDR3: CASSQRTGTGNYGYTF. CDR3 nucleotides: TGCGCCAGCAGCCAGCGCACCGGGACAGGCAACTATGGCTACACCTTC.

The chain is built from TRBV5-1 and TRBJ1-1, with TRBD1 identical over 7 bases. Germline assignment: CDR1 SGHRS and CDR2 YFSETQ. The CDR3 length is 14 residues. The trim removed 7 bases at V and 7 bases at J, leaving 13 bases unmatched. The CDR3 bases are TGCGCCAGCCAAACTGAGCTGGGACAGAATGAAGCTTTCTTT. Translation gives CASQTELGQNEAFF. The whole variable domain, filled in from reference TRBV5-1 and TRBJ1-1, reads KAGVTQTPRYLIKTRGQQVTLSCSPISGHRSVSWYQQTPGQGLQFLFEYFSETQRNKGNFPGRFSGRQFSNSRSEMNVSTLELGDSALYLCASQTELGQNEAFFGQGTRLTVV.

The chain carries TRBV29-1 and TRBJ1-2, with D possibly being TRBD1 (6 bases). The CDR3 length is 13 residues. V was shortened by 7 bases and J by 6 bases, with 18 bases between the two germline ends. From germline, CDR1 is SQVTM and CDR2 ANQGSEA. The CDR3 nucleotides are TGCAGCGGAGGGGGGGGGCTCGAAGATGGCTACACCTTC. Translating gives CSGGGGLEDGYTF.

This clonotype appeared a few times. The rearrangement joins TRBV6-1 to TRBJ2-1; 8 nucleotides line up with TRBD2. The CDR3 loop spans 19 amino acids. V lost 6 bases and J lost 0; bases outside the gene matches: 16. Germline V gives CDR1 MNHNS, CDR2 SASEGT. Written as DNA, the CDR3 is TGTGCCAGCAGCCCCCGGGGGAGCGGGGGCCTTAGCTCCTACAATGAGCAGTTCTTC. Protein product: CASSPRGSGGLSSYNEQFF.

The chain has TRBV6-2 or TRBV6-3 and TRBJ2-1; TRBD1 matches at 7 bases. The V gene end was trimmed by 3 bases and the J gene end by 8 bases; junction bases not matched to a gene: 4. This CDR3 comprises 13 residues. CDR1 and CDR2 (germline): MNHEY, SVGEGT. The CDR3 coding sequence is TGTGCCAGCAGTTATGACAGGGACCATGAGCAGTTCTTC. Amino acid sequence: CASSYDRDHEQFF.